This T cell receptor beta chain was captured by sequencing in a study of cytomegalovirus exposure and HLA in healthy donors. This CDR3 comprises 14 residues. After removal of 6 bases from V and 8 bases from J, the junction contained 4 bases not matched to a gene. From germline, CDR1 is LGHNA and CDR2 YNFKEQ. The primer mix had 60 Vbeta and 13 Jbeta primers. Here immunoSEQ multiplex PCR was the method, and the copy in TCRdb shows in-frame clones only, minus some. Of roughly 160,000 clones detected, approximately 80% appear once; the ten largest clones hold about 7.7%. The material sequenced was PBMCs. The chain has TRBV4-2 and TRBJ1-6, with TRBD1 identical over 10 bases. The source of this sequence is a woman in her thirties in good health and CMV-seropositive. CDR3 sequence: CASRYGTGDSPLHF. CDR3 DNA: TGTGCCAGCAGATACGGGACAGGGGATTCACCCCTCCACTTT.